This T cell receptor beta chain was captured by sequencing in a study of beta chain features in type 1 diabetes. Sequenced material consisted of expressed TCRB transcripts (all of the isolated RNA was reverse transcribed). The data were produced by immunoSEQ multiplex PCR, yet TCRdb's version contains in-frame clones alone and is incomplete. Of about 180,000 clones listed, approximately 13% were seen once; the top ten hold roughly 0.6%. Germline assignment: CDR1 LNHDA and CDR2 SQIVND (reference sequence). Trimming stripped 7 bases from V and 0 bases from J, with 16 bases between. The CDR3 runs to 16 residues.

The sample comprised central memory CD4+ T cells from blood. The chain employs TRBV19 and TRBJ2-1; D gene uncertain. This TCR derives from a young woman in good health. The CDR3, as DNA: TGTGCCAGTACCCCTAACGCGTACAGCTCCTACAATGAGCAGTTCTTC. Residues: CASTPNAYSSYNEQFF.